The 17 T cell receptor beta chains below all came from one sample that was sequenced in a study of T cell repertoires in cytomegalovirus infection. Their antigen targets remain unknown. TCRdb reprocessed the reads with MiXCR, giving one entry per CDR3 protein. This table holds 45,000 to 65,000 distinct CDR3 sequences, roughly a fifth found once. The specimen was CD8+ T cells from cultured PBMCs, collected from culture after CMV antigen stimulation. The receptors come from a human donor in good health (CMV status not recorded). Some clones in this sample may be carry-over from other donors' samples.

This clonotype has just a few counts. The V gene is TRBV28, the J gene TRBJ2-5; 8 bases are a match to TRBD2. Germline V gives CDR1 MDHEN, CDR2 SYDVKM. Trimming removed 5 bases from V and 5 bases from J; junction bases left unmatched: 10. The CDR3 covers 15 residues. The CDR3 protein is CASSVRGGREETQYF. In DNA, the CDR3 is TGTGCCAGCAGTGTTCGGGGGGGTCGGGAGGAGACCCAGTACTTC.

Here the CDR3 reads CASTHSGSSYEQYF. The CDR3 nucleotides are TGTGCCAGCACCCATTCGGGGAGCTCCTACGAGCAGTACTTC. The chain uses TRBV12-3 or TRBV12-4 and TRBJ2-7, with D possibly matching TRBD2 (5 bases). Trimming took 7 bases from V and 0 from J, leaving 13 bases between them. The CDR3 runs 14 residues.

The V gene is TRBV20-1, the J gene TRBJ2-4, with 14 bases matching TRBD2. The CDR3 consists of 17 residues. V was clipped by 0 bases and J by 7 bases; unmatched bases: 8. CDR1 and CDR2 (germline): DFQATT, SNEGSKA (reference sequence). The CDR3 reads CSARDPGLAGAQNIQYF. The CDR3 region has the DNA TGCAGTGCTAGAGACCCGGGACTAGCGGGGGCACAGAACATTCAGTACTTC.

The V call is TRBV4-1, the J call TRBJ1-6; D is undetermined. The CDR3 is 14 residues long. Germline-derived CDR1 and CDR2 are MGHRA and YSYEKL. Trimming shortened V by 2 bases and J by 9 bases, and 11 bases separated the two germline ends. The CDR3 region has the DNA TGCGCCAGCAGCCAAAAAGATACCCGTTCACCCCTCCACTTT. Its translation is CASSQKDTRSPLHF.

V is TRBV10-3 and J is TRBJ2-7, with 10 bases fitting TRBD1. The CDR3 loop spans 14 amino acids. Germline values: CDR1 ENHRY, CDR2 SYGVKD. Germline trimming cut 8 bases from V and 0 bases from J; bases unmatched to any gene: 4. CDR3 in DNA: TGTGCCATCGCCGGGACAGGGGACTCCTACGAGCAGTACTTC. Encoded protein: CAIAGTGDSYEQYF.

There are a few counts of this clonotype. CDR3: CASSADRRYTDTQYF. DNA of the CDR3: TGTGCCAGCAGCGCGGACAGGAGATACACAGATACGCAGTATTTT. The chain uses TRBV7-2 and TRBJ2-3; 7 bases are a match to TRBD1. The CDR3 length is 15 residues. Germline CDR1 SGHTA, CDR2 FQGNSA. V trimming: 5 bases; J trimming: 2 bases; junction bases outside the gene matches: 7.

This clonotype has only a few counts. This chain joins TRBV4-1 and TRBJ2-7; no firm D call. Trimming removed 0 bases at V and 2 bases at J, with 8 bases between. Germline values: CDR1 MGHRA, CDR2 YSYEKL. The CDR3 sequence is 14 residues long. CDR3 loop: CASSQDGRPYEQYF. In nucleotides, the CDR3 is TGCGCCAGCAGCCAAGACGGAAGACCCTACGAGCAGTACTTC.

The table lists this clonotype with a few counts. The chain links TRBV7-2 to TRBJ1-4; a weak D match, TRBD1 (5 bases). CDR1 is SGHTA and CDR2 is FQGNSA in the germline V gene. Deletions cut 6 bases from V and 6 bases from J, with 26 bases between. The CDR3 runs to 18 residues. Here the CDR3 DNA reads TGTGCCAGCAGTTTCAGTCCGGGGGAAAGCGTGGTTTATGAAAAACTGTTTTTT. Translating it yields CASSFSPGESVVYEKLFF.

This clonotype was detected a few times. The chain employs TRBV6-6 and TRBJ1-2; the D is unclear. Germline V lookup: CDR1 MNHNY, CDR2 SVGAGI (reference sequence). This CDR3 region has 13 residues. Trimming took 4 bases from V and 0 from J, leaving 6 bases between them. The CDR3 region has the DNA TGTGCCAGCAGTTCCGATCCTAACTATGGCTACACCTTC. As protein: CASSSDPNYGYTF.

The chain links TRBV7-2 to TRBJ1-1, with D perhaps matching TRBD1 (5 bases). V lost 3 bases and J 1 base, leaving 12 bases between the germline ends. This CDR3 region has 15 residues. The germline V gene has CDR1 SGHTA and CDR2 FQGNSA. CDR3 amino acids: CASSFLEGQNTEAFF. Written as DNA, the CDR3 is TGTGCCAGCAGCTTCTTAGAGGGGCAGAACACTGAAGCTTTCTTT.

The J gene is TRBJ1-1, the V gene TRBV12-3 or TRBV12-4; D is uncertain. V was trimmed by 2 bases and J by 5 bases, leaving 18 bases between them. CDR3 size: 16 residues. The CDR3 is CASSLTEGGWLTEAFF. In nucleotides, the CDR3 is TGTGCCAGCAGTTTAACGGAGGGCGGTTGGTTGACTGAAGCTTTCTTT.

V and J are TRBV12-3 or TRBV12-4 and TRBJ2-3, with TRBD2 as a possible D gene (6 bases). V was cut by 5 bases and J by 0 bases, with 15 bases left in between. The CDR3 is made up of 16 amino acids. CDR3 nucleotides: TGTGCCAGCAGTCCGCTTGGGGCGGGGAGCACAGATACGCAGTATTTT. This sequence encodes CASSPLGAGSTDTQYF.

This clonotype has more than one count but fewer than ten. The chain joins TRBV4-2 to TRBJ1-2; 7 bases line up with TRBD1. The junction had 4 bases not matched to a gene; V was cut back by 1 base and J by 2 bases. This CDR3 region has 15 residues. Germline V CDR1 and CDR2: LGHNA, YNFKEQ. This CDR3 reads CASSQGQGENYGYTF. In DNA, the CDR3 is TGTGCCAGCAGCCAAGGACAGGGTGAGAACTATGGCTACACCTTC.

This chain links TRBV7-2 with TRBJ2-5; D is ambiguous. V was clipped by 0 bases and J by 4 bases, with 6 bases between them. Per germline, CDR1 SGHTA and CDR2 FQGNSA. The CDR3 spans 13 residues. The CDR3 DNA reads as TGTGCCAGCAGCTTAGCCATACTAGAGACCCAGTACTTC. This sequence encodes CASSLAILETQYF.

Turning to this clonotype: It may be a read error: a sequence one base away is much more abundant. This sequence joins TRBV7-2 and TRBJ2-3; D call uncertain. Germline values: CDR1 SGHTA, CDR2 FQGNSA. The CDR3 has 11 residues. Deletions cut 5 bases from V and 2 bases from J, with 2 bases between. CDR3 sequence: CASSDTDTQYF. The DNA for the CDR3 is TGTGCCAGCAGCGACACAGATACGCAGTATTTT.

V usage is TRBV27 and J usage is TRBJ2-7; 7 nucleotides match TRBD1. The length of the CDR3 is 13 residues. Germline-derived CDR1 and CDR2 are MNHEY and SMNVEV (reference sequence). Trimming at V came to 4 bases and at J to 1 base, leaving 1 base not matched to a gene. The CDR3 sequence is CASSYRGSYEQYF. The CDR3 DNA sequence: TGTGCCAGCAGTTACAGGGGATCCTACGAGCAGTACTTC.

In its sample, this clonotype was seen many times. This chain uses TRBV12-3 or TRBV12-4 with TRBJ1-5; tentatively, D is TRBD1 (6 bases). Trimming cost V 5 bases and J 1 base, with 12 bases left between them. CDR3 length: 15 residues. This chain's CDR3 is CASSLTGMSNQPQHF. CDR3 sequence (DNA): TGTGCCAGCAGTCTTACAGGGATGAGCAATCAGCCCCAGCATTTT.